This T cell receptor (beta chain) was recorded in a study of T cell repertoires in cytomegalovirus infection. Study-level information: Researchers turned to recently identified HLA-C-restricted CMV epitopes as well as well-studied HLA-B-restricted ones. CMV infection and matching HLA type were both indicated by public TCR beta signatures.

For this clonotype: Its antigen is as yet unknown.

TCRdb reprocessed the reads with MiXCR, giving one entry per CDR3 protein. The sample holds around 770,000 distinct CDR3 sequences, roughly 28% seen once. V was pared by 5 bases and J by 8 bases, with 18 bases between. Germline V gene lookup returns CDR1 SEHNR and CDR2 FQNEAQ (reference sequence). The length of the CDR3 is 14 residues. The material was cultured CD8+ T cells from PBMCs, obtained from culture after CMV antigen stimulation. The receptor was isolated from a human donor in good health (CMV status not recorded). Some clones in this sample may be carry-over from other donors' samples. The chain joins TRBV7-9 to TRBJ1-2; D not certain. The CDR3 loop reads CASSGMAAYKGYTF. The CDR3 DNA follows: TGTGCCAGCAGCGGGATGGCCGCCTACAAGGGCTACACCTTC.